This T cell receptor (beta chain) was recorded in a study of cytomegalovirus exposure and HLA in healthy donors. Study summary: The Caucasian-associated ancestry cluster contained approximately 81% of the approximately 420 genotyped donors.

Whole-study results and caveats: In vitro assays verified that a few CMV-associated chains recognized CMV antigens specifically. Later analysis demonstrated an association between a missense DCLRE1C variant and TCR beta V- and J-gene trimming.

With respect to this clone: What it binds is not known.

CDR1 and CDR2 (germline): SGHTA, FQGNSA. This CDR3 region has 13 residues. Trimming pared 1 base from V and 6 bases from J, leaving 10 bases between. There were likely unrecorded immune exposures, though donors were nominally healthy when sampled. The study ran its PCR with 60 Vbeta and 13 Jbeta primers. Assay: immunoSEQ multiplex PCR; the TCRdb copy retains only in-frame clones and omits some. The sample lists around 70,000 clones; roughly 70% were seen once. The V gene is TRBV7-2, the J gene TRBJ2-7; D is unclear. This clonotype originated in a woman in her 40s in good health and CMV-seropositive. Material: PBMCs. The CDR3 DNA sequence: TGTGCCAGCAGCTTAGGCCGCTTCGGCGAGCAGTACTTC. Its protein product is CASSLGRFGEQYF.